These T cell receptor beta chains were read from a single sample in a study of blood T cell repertoires in COVID-19. Here immunoSEQ multiplex PCR was the method, and the copy in TCRdb shows in-frame clones only, minus some. The table shows some 180,000 clones, with more than 75% occurring only once. Sequences were obtained from peripheral blood. The source is a man aged 45-65 years who had recovered from COVID-19. Both conserved end residues are part of each CDR3. The D gene is left open where the match is weak.

>TRBJ1-2|.|TRBV27
CASSLLGPANYGYTF
>TRBJ2-1|.|TRBV6-5
CASSMTARYNEQFF
>TRBJ2-7|.|TRBV6-5
CASSYSELPSYEQYF
>TRBJ2-3|TRBD2|TRBV9
CASSVVSGAGDTQYF
>TRBJ2-1|TRBD1|TRBV7-9
CASRSHRGFYNEQFF
>TRBJ2-1|.|TRBV2
CASSEYNGRRYNEQFF
>TRBJ1-6|.|TRBV30
CAWSTYRVETYNSPLHF
>TRBJ2-7|.|TRBV9
CASSVAEPGYEQYF
>TRBJ2-7|TRBD1|TRBV28
CASSLPGTGRYEQYF
>TRBJ2-1|TRBD2|TRBV7-3
CASSLALAGVNEQFF
>TRBJ2-7|TRBD2|TRBV5-1
CASSAGTSGGYEQYF
>TRBJ2-7|TRBD2|TRBV7-8
CASSLKRGGGQYF
>TRBJ2-6|.|TRBV30
CAWSRGRGLYSGANVLTF
>TRBJ2-3|.|TRBV27
CASSLLSEASRDHSTDTQYF
>TRBJ2-1|TRBD1|TRBV7-3
CASSLQGTSYNEQFF
>TRBJ2-1|TRBD2|TRBV9
CASSVSGTSGRIDEQFF
>TRBJ1-1|TRBD1|TRBV5-8
CASSLGYRGGGTEAFF
>TRBJ1-3|TRBD1|TRBV6-6
CASSGGQGNTIYF
>TRBJ1-6|TRBD1|TRBV30
CAWRDRGNSPLHF
>TRBJ2-1|.|TRBV7-3
CASSSDLNEQFF
>TRBJ1-4|TRBD1|TRBV6-5
CASSYSGTGSEKLFF
>TRBJ1-1|.|TRBV7-2
CASSLGGFDTEAFF
>TRBJ1-1|TRBD1|TRBV6-5
CASTLDRSEAFF
>TRBJ2-3|TRBD1|TRBV27
CASSSTGVFSTDTQYF
>TRBJ1-4|TRBD1|TRBV9
CASSPGQGNEKLFF
>TRBJ2-3|TRBD1|TRBV7-2
CASTDRGWVETQYF
>TRBJ2-1|TRBD2|TRBV19
CASSTRLAGAKNEQFF
>TRBJ1-2|.|TRBV29-1
CSALSTVGDYGYTF
>TRBJ2-3|.|TRBV7-2
CASSPDRSRDTQYF
>TRBJ1-4|TRBD1|TRBV11-2
CASSINRGLGEKLFF
>TRBJ1-1|.|TRBV2
CASSEREVTEAFF
>TRBJ1-3|.|TRBV2
CASSEGLGATGNTIYF
>TRBJ2-1|TRBD2|TRBV30
CAWSVGGGLGDEQFF
>TRBJ2-5|TRBD2|TRBV19
CASSPDRVAGGQVRETQYF